This T cell receptor (beta chain) was recovered during a study of shared clonotypes between healthy human individuals. The CDR3 is made up of 13 amino acids. J was trimmed by 14 bases and V by 1 base; bases with no gene match: 6. Per the germline V gene, CDR1 is SEHNR and CDR2 is FQNEAQ (reference sequence). This clone has only one observation. The protocol was immunoSEQ multiplex PCR, while the TCRdb copy is restricted to in-frame clones and leaves out a portion. This table holds more than 2 million clones, more than 90% found once. The TCR originated in a man aged 18 to 30 in good health. Sequencing was performed on naive CD4+ T cells sorted from blood. Specified subset: CD45RA+ positively selected. This chain connects TRBV7-9 to TRBJ2-1; 9 nucleotides align to TRBD1. Here the CDR3 DNA reads TGTGCCAGCAGCTTAGACGGGACAGGGCGGGAGTTCTTC. As protein: CASSLDGTGREFF.